This entry lists 27 T cell receptor beta chains sequenced from one sample in a study of radiation and T cells in renal cell carcinoma. Time point reported: blood 2 weeks post-SBRT. Documented treatment: 15 Gy SBRT to primary tumor, nephrectomy 4 weeks later. TCRdb's table, derived via immunoSEQ multiplex PCR, lists solely in-frame clones and lacks some. The sample yields about 65,000 clones, about 80% seen once. The sequenced sample was blood, obtained from a patient whose treatment included radiotherapy and nephrectomy. The receptors come from a man in his fifties or sixties with renal cell carcinoma.

The chain couples TRBV18 to TRBJ1-1, with 7 bases that match TRBD1. The CDR3 spans 18 residues. Germline-derived CDR1 and CDR2 are KGHSH and LQKENI. J gave up 3 bases and V 3 bases, and 16 bases lay outside the gene matches. CDR3 DNA sequence: TGTGCCAGCTCACCTCCCCGGACAGGTACCCACACCTACACTGAAGCTTTCTTT. Translating gives CASSPPRTGTHTYTEAFF.

This clone was observed a few times. This CDR3 reads CASSIGQSSNQPQHF. CDR3 DNA: TGTGCCAGTAGTATCGGGCAGTCCAGCAATCAGCCCCAGCATTTT. The V gene is TRBV19, the J gene TRBJ1-5; D call uncertain. Germline V lookup: CDR1 LNHDA, CDR2 SQIVND (reference sequence). V lost 3 bases and J lost 1, with 10 bases in between. The CDR3 contains 15 residues.

The V and J genes are TRBV7-2 and TRBJ2-7, with 8 bases identical to TRBD1. The germline V gene has CDR1 SGHTA and CDR2 FQGNSA. The junction had 9 bases not matched to a gene; V was cut back by 3 bases and J by 5 bases. CDR3 length: 15 amino acids. Here the CDR3 reads CASSFGQGYYDEQYV. For the CDR3, the DNA is TGTGCCAGCAGCTTCGGACAGGGTTATTACGACGAGCAGTACGTC.

The V and J genes are TRBV21-1 and TRBJ2-7. TRBV21-1 corresponds to a pseudogene. The CDR3 is 13 amino acids. The CDR3 DNA follows: TGTGCCAGCAGGCTACACGTGTTAGACGAGCAGTACTTC. This gives the protein CASRLHVLDEQYF.

This clone was counted once. This chain connects TRBV10-1 to TRBJ2-3; D possibly corresponds to TRBD2 (6 bases). Trimming stripped 0 bases from V and 6 bases from J, with 13 bases between. The germline V gene has CDR1 WNHNN and CDR2 SYGVQD (reference sequence). This CDR3 contains 15 residues. The CDR3 DNA is TGCGCCAGCAGTGAGTCTTCTAGCGTATGGGATACGCAGTATTTT. Translating it yields CASSESSSVWDTQYF.

The V call is TRBV5-1, the J call TRBJ1-3; 7 bases line up with TRBD1. J lost 0 bases, V lost 5 bases, and 5 bases had no gene match. The CDR3 covers 15 residues. CDR1 is SGHRS, CDR2 YFSETQ, per germline. The chain's CDR3 is CASSSGQISGNTIYF. DNA for the CDR3: TGCGCCAGCAGTTCGGGACAGATCTCTGGAAACACCATATATTTT.

The chain is built from TRBV29-1 and TRBJ2-2; D might be TRBD1 or TRBD2, each matching 5 bases. The CDR3 spans 17 residues. Per the germline V gene, CDR1 is SQVTM and CDR2 is ANQGSEA. V dropped 6 bases and J dropped 1 base, with 21 bases sitting between them. The CDR3 protein is CSVRLFTGRMNTGELFF. CDR3 DNA: TGCAGCGTCAGACTTTTTACGGGACGGATGAACACCGGGGAGCTGTTTTTT.

The chain uses TRBV13 and TRBJ1-3, with 10 bases aligning to TRBD1. After removal of 0 bases from V and 2 bases from J, the junction contained 4 bases not matched to a gene. CDR3 length equals 17 residues. Germline CDR1 PRHDT, CDR2 FYEKMQ (reference sequence). The CDR3 protein is CASSLGLGTGAGNTIYF. The DNA of the CDR3 is TGTGCCAGCAGCTTAGGCCTCGGGACAGGGGCTGGAAACACCATATATTTT.

The gene calls are TRBV7-9 and TRBJ2-5; D gene uncertain. This CDR3 contains 15 residues. Germline assignment: CDR1 SEHNR and CDR2 FQNEAQ (reference sequence). The V end was cut by 1 base, the J end by 4 bases, with 13 bases between. CDR3 residues: CASSLVGSGSETQYF. Written as DNA, the CDR3 is TGTGCCAGCAGCTTAGTGGGGTCAGGTTCAGAGACCCAGTACTTC.

The rearrangement uses TRBV2 and TRBJ2-3; 8 nucleotides align to TRBD1. Per the germline V gene, CDR1 is SNHLY and CDR2 is FYNNEI. This CDR3 contains 14 residues. After removal of 4 bases from V and 2 bases from J, the junction contained 2 bases not matched to a gene. CDR3 nucleotide sequence: TGTGCCAGCAGTGCAGGGGGCTTCACAGATACGCAGTATTTT. Amino acid sequence: CASSAGGFTDTQYF.

The chain has TRBV25-1 and TRBJ2-1, with 7 bases that match TRBD2. This CDR3 has 16 amino acids. The J segment lost 4 bases and the V segment lost 6 bases, leaving 12 bases of the junction unmatched. Germline V lookup: CDR1 MGHDK, CDR2 SYGVNS. The CDR3 is CASSRGWEGRYNEQFF. DNA of the CDR3: TGTGCCAGCAGCCGCGGATGGGAGGGCCGTTACAATGAGCAGTTCTTC.

This clone was observed a few times. The chain couples TRBV7-8 to TRBJ2-1; 10 nucleotides align to TRBD2. Trimming at V came to 5 bases and at J to 7 bases, leaving 17 bases not matched to a gene. Germline values: CDR1 SGHVS, CDR2 FQNEAQ. The CDR3 has 18 residues. The CDR3 DNA reads TGTGCCAGCAGCCACCACTATGTCCTAGCGGGAGTCGGTAATGAGCAGTTCTTC. Protein sequence: CASSHHYVLAGVGNEQFF.

CDR3 loop: CSVRLGETQYF. CDR3 DNA: TGCAGCGTTAGGCTAGGGGAGACCCAGTACTTC. The chain combines TRBV29-1 with TRBJ2-5; D is unresolved. CDR1 and CDR2 (germline): SQVTM, ANQGSEA. The CDR3 totals 11 residues. Trimming left V 5 bases short and J 5 bases short, with 9 bases between.

V usage is TRBV6-5 and J usage is TRBJ1-1; TRBD1 agrees at 8 bases. V dropped 5 bases and J dropped 1; count of bases not matched to a gene: 3. CDR1 and CDR2 (germline): MNHEY, SVGAGI. This CDR3 comprises 14 residues. The DNA for the CDR3 is TGTGCCAGCAGTAGAGACAGGGGGAACACTGAAGCTTTCTTT. The encoded protein is CASSRDRGNTEAFF.

This clone was recorded only once. This chain links TRBV7-9 with TRBJ1-2; 8 bases fit TRBD1. This CDR3 contains 15 residues. The germline CDR1 and CDR2 sequences are SEHNR and FQNEAQ (reference sequence). The V segment lost 5 bases and the J segment 1 base; nucleotides outside the gene matches: 6. The DNA for the CDR3 is TGTGCCAGCAGCCCGGTAGGACAGGGTAACTATGGCTACACCTTC. Protein product: CASSPVGQGNYGYTF.

The gene calls are TRBV6-1 and TRBJ2-7, with a weak D call TRBD2 (6 bases). Looked up from germline, CDR1 is MNHNS and CDR2 is SASEGT. V lost 3 bases, J lost 6 bases, and 12 bases lay in between. CDR3 length equals 13 residues. CDR3 amino acids: CASSDLRGGEQYV. CDR3 nucleotide sequence: TGTGCCAGCAGTGATTTAAGGGGAGGCGAGCAGTACGTC.

V gene TRBV29-1 combines with J gene TRBJ2-7; D remains unclear. This CDR3 contains 13 residues. V dropped 7 bases and J dropped 0 bases, with 13 bases sitting between them. Looked up from germline, CDR1 is SQVTM and CDR2 is ANQGSEA. Written as DNA, the CDR3 is TGCAGCGCCCTGGGGTCTGACTCCTACGAGCAGTACTTC. Amino acids: CSALGSDSYEQYF.

V is TRBV30 and J is TRBJ2-4; D remains unclear. The germline V gene has CDR1 GTSNPN and CDR2 SVGIG (reference sequence). The CDR3 runs to 13 residues. V lost 1 base and J lost 8, with 12 bases in between. CDR3 sequence reads: CAWSGDNQDIQYF. The CDR3 nucleotides read TGTGCCTGGAGTGGAGACAATCAGGACATTCAGTACTTC.

The chain combines TRBV11-3 with TRBJ1-3, with D uncertain. Germline CDR1 reads SGHNT; CDR2 reads YENEEA. Trimming stripped 5 bases from V and 0 bases from J, with 14 bases between. The CDR3 totals 16 residues. CDR3 amino acids: CASSKGPPSSGNTIYF. CDR3 in DNA: TGTGCCAGCAGCAAAGGACCACCTAGCTCTGGAAACACCATATATTTT.

This chain links TRBV2 with TRBJ2-7; D is possibly TRBD1 or TRBD2 (6 bases each). CDR3 length: 20 residues. Looked up from germline, CDR1 is SNHLY and CDR2 is FYNNEI. V lost 7 bases and J 0 bases, leaving 31 bases between the germline ends. CDR3 amino acids: CASTTFWTDPGLGSSYEQYF. Here the CDR3 DNA reads TGTGCCAGCACGACGTTTTGGACAGACCCGGGACTTGGTAGCTCCTACGAGCAGTACTTC.

The chain combines TRBV30 with TRBJ1-5; D not resolved. Trimming pared 3 bases from V and 1 base from J, leaving 7 bases between. The germline V gene encodes CDR1 GTSNPN and CDR2 SVGIG (reference sequence). The CDR3 is 13 residues long. The CDR3 nucleotides read TGTGCCTGGAGCGAGGAGAGCAATCAGCCCCAGCATTTT. This sequence encodes CAWSEESNQPQHF.

A few counts support this clone. The J gene is TRBJ2-1, the V gene TRBV6-5; 7 positions match TRBD2. Germline-derived CDR1 and CDR2 are MNHEY and SVGAGI. Losses at the gene ends were 11 bases for V and 9 bases for J; bases not matched to a gene: 13. This CDR3 is built from 13 residues. The CDR3 region has the DNA TGTGCCGTCCGGAGGGGAGGGCCAGGTGAGCAGTTCTTC. Its translation: CAVRRGGPGEQFF.

This clone came up a few times. The rearrangement links TRBV19 to TRBJ1-4, with D unclear. V was clipped by 5 bases and J by 6 bases, with 7 bases between them. Germline lookup yields CDR1 LNHDA and CDR2 SQIVND (reference sequence). The CDR3 length is 12 residues. The CDR3 sequence is CASSRRDEKLFF. In DNA, the CDR3 is TGTGCCAGTAGTCGGAGGGATGAAAAACTGTTTTTT.

The table lists this clone with many counts. The rearrangement joins TRBV5-4 to TRBJ2-2; tentatively, D is TRBD2 (6 bases). Germline V gene sequence: CDR1 SGHNT, CDR2 YYREEE (reference sequence). The CDR3 extends over 14 amino acids. Trimming pared 4 bases from V and 1 base from J, leaving 8 bases between. CDR3: CASSPGLNTGELFF. The CDR3 coding sequence is TGTGCCAGCAGCCCGGGACTGAACACCGGGGAGCTGTTTTTT.

The chain recombines TRBV11-3 with TRBJ2-3; D may be TRBD2 (5 bases). V lost 4 bases and J lost 0, with 17 bases in between. The CDR3 has 17 residues. In germline, CDR1 is SGHNT, CDR2 YENEEA. Here the CDR3 reads CASSSWGGGFSTDTQYF. As DNA, the CDR3 is TGTGCCAGCAGCTCCTGGGGTGGCGGGTTTAGCACAGATACGCAGTATTTT.

The chain uses TRBV7-2 and TRBJ1-5, with D unclear. CDR3 size: 16 residues. CDR1 is SGHTA, CDR2 FQGNSA, per germline. V dropped 5 bases and J dropped 7 bases, with 21 bases sitting between them. In DNA, the CDR3 is TGTGCCAGCAGCAAACGGACGGACGACTTGGGACAGCCCCAGCATTTT. Protein sequence: CASSKRTDDLGQPQHF. The variable domain in full, completed from reference TRBV7-2 and TRBJ1-5, reads GAGVSQSPSNKVTEKGKDVELRCDPISGHTALYWYRQSLGQGLEFLIYFQGNSAPDKSGLPSDRFSAERTGGSVSTLTIQRTQQEDSAVYLCASSKRTDDLGQPQHFGDGTRLSIL.

In nucleotides, the CDR3 is TGTGCCAGCTCACCTCCGGACGGTTCCAGCACAGATACGCAGTATTTT. It encodes CASSPPDGSSTDTQYF. The rearrangement uses TRBV18 and TRBJ2-3, with unresolved D. The germline CDR1 and CDR2 sequences are KGHSH and LQKENI. This CDR3 is 16 amino acids long. Trimming left V 3 bases short and J 0 bases short, with 13 bases between.